This T cell receptor beta chain was recovered during a study of T cell responses to AZD1222 COVID-19 vaccine. Unmatched junction bases numbered 17, after V lost 4 bases and J lost 8 bases. The CDR3 loop spans 17 amino acids. The method was immunoSEQ multiplex PCR; TCRdb's version includes in-frame clones alone and lacks a portion of them. The top ten hold 35% to 45% of the sample, which has under 130,000 clones, roughly 87% seen once. Investigators merged groups given second doses at roughly 4 or roughly 12 weeks. The material was peripheral blood, obtained 28 days after the second AZD1222 dose. The chain combines TRBV23-1 with TRBJ2-7; 10 bases line up with TRBD1. TRBV23-1 qualifies as an ORF whose function is uncertain. The receptor was derived from an adult who received the AZD1222 COVID-19 vaccine. The CDR3 is CASSLTVPGQGTCQQYF. CDR3 DNA sequence: TGCGCCAGCAGTCTAACTGTCCCGGGACAGGGGACTTGCCAGCAGTACTTC.